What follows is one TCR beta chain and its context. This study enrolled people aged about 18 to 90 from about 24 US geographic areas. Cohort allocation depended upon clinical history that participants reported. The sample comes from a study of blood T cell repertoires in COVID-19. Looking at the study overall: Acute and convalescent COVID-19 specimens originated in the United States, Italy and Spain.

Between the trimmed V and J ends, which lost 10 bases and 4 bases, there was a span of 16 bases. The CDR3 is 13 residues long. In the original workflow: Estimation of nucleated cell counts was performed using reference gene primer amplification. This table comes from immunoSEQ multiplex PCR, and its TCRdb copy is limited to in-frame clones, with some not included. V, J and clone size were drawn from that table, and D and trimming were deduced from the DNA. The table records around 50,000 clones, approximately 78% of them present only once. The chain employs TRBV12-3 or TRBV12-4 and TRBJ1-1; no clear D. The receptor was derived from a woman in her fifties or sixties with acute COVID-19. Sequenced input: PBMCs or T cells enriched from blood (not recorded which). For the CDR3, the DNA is TGTGCCATCCGCGGGTTTGAGGGCACTGAAGCTTTCTTT. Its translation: CAIRGFEGTEAFF.